A selection of T cell receptor beta chains follows, all from one sample in a study of T cell responses to AZD1222 COVID-19 vaccine. The protocol was immunoSEQ multiplex PCR, while the TCRdb copy is restricted to in-frame clones and leaves out a portion. Of approximately 140,000 clones in the sample, approximately 90% were seen once. The source was peripheral blood, collected on day 0 of AZD1222 vaccination. These TCRs come from an adult in good health. Both conserved end residues are part of each CDR3. The D gene is left open where the match is weak. Not every row has a clone size; where given, it reads once, few, many or a size class.

v_gene	abundance	d_gene	j_gene	CDR3aa	CDR3nt
TRBV27	.	TRBD1	TRBJ1-6	CASSLYRGDSPLHF	TGTGCCAGCAGTTTATACAGGGGGGATTCACCCCTCCACTTT
TRBV7-9	.	TRBD1	TRBJ1-1	CASRPTQGAGAEAFF	TGTGCCAGCAGGCCGACCCAGGGGGCGGGGGCTGAAGCTTTCTTT
TRBV5-1	.	.	TRBJ2-7	CASSPNAATYEQYF	TGCGCCAGCAGCCCCAACGCCGCAACCTACGAGCAGTACTTC
TRBV6-2/TRBV6-3	.	TRBD2	TRBJ2-7	CASSPQTSGSSYEQYF	TGTGCCAGCAGCCCCCAGACTAGCGGGAGTTCCTACGAGCAGTACTTC
TRBV12-3/TRBV12-4	.	.	TRBJ2-1	CASSIGQNNEQFF	TGTGCCAGCAGTATAGGACAGAACAATGAGCAGTTCTTC
TRBV5-5	.	.	TRBJ1-1	CASSTRHLDAEAFF	TGTGCCAGCAGCACCAGACATCTTGACGCTGAAGCTTTCTTT
TRBV5-1	.	.	TRBJ2-7	CASSLQGRAYEQYF	TGCGCCAGCAGCTTGCAGGGCCGCGCCTACGAGCAGTACTTC
TRBV3-1/TRBV3-2	.	.	TRBJ2-7	CASSQVDGNEQYF	TGTGCCAGCAGCCAAGTCGACGGGAACGAGCAGTACTTC
TRBV2	.	TRBD1	TRBJ1-1	CARVLDRDTEAFF	TGTGCCAGGGTTTTGGACAGGGACACTGAAGCTTTCTTT
TRBV24-1	.	TRBD1	TRBJ2-1	CATSGSRDRGSSYNEQFF	TGTGCCACCAGTGGATCGAGGGACAGGGGTAGCTCCTACAATGAGCAGTTCTTC
TRBV19	.	.	TRBJ1-5	CASSTRGAFNQPQHF	TGTGCCAGTAGTACGAGGGGCGCATTCAATCAGCCCCAGCATTTT
TRBV7-8	.	.	TRBJ1-1	CASSSLRNTEAFF	TGTGCCAGCAGCTCGCTAAGGAACACTGAAGCTTTCTTT
TRBV19	.	TRBD1	TRBJ2-7	CASSIEGQGTYEQYF	TGTGCCAGTAGTATCGAGGGACAGGGAACCTACGAGCAGTACTTC
TRBV5-6	.	TRBD1	TRBJ2-5	CASSSSRDRRYQETQYF	TGTGCCAGCAGCTCATCCCGGGACAGGAGGTACCAAGAGACCCAGTACTTC
TRBV5-1	few	.	TRBJ2-7	CASSLGGNYEQYF	TGCGCCAGCAGCCTAGGGGGAAACTACGAGCAGTACTTC
TRBV29-1	.	.	TRBJ1-1	CSVGWGTEAFF	TGCAGCGTTGGGTGGGGCACTGAAGCTTTCTTT
TRBV5-1	.	TRBD1	TRBJ2-5	CASSPAQGVQETQYF	TGCGCCAGCAGCCCGGCGCAGGGGGTCCAAGAGACCCAGTACTTC
TRBV5-1	once	.	TRBJ2-1	CASSLVQGKGNEQFF	TGCGCCAGCAGCTTGGTCCAGGGGAAAGGCAATGAGCAGTTCTTC
TRBV18	once	TRBD1	TRBJ1-5	CASSPNSDRTSRLPQHF	TGTGCCAGCTCACCGAACTCGGACAGGACGTCGCGTCTGCCCCAGCATTTT
TRBV6-5	.	.	TRBJ2-7	CASRGWGEANYEQYF	TGTGCCAGCAGAGGATGGGGTGAGGCAAACTACGAGCAGTACTTC
TRBV19	.	.	TRBJ1-2	CASSMMPTNYGYTF	TGTGCCAGTAGTATGATGCCTACTAACTATGGCTACACCTTC
TRBV5-6	once	.	TRBJ1-2	CASSRQSSNYGYTF	TGTGCCAGCAGCCGACAGTCGTCTAACTATGGCTACACCTTC
TRBV5-6	.	TRBD1	TRBJ1-5	CASSLGTGVSQPQHF	TGTGCCAGCAGCTTAGGGACAGGCGTTAGTCAGCCCCAGCATTTT
TRBV10-3	.	TRBD1	TRBJ2-7	CAISTLGTGEFEYF	TGTGCCATCAGCACCCTCGGGACAGGGGAATTTGAGTACTTC
TRBV19	.	TRBD2	TRBJ2-3	CASSTLAGGADTQYF	TGTGCCAGTAGTACCCTAGCGGGAGGGGCCGATACGCAGTATTTT
TRBV3-1/TRBV3-2	few	TRBD1	TRBJ1-2	CASSLKQGNGYTF	TGTGCCAGCAGCCTAAAACAGGGGAATGGCTACACCTTC
TRBV10-3	.	.	TRBJ1-2	CAISVRPGNYGYTF	TGTGCCATCAGTGTACGTCCAGGCAACTATGGCTACACCTTC
TRBV7-2	.	.	TRBJ2-7	CASSSGRPYEQYF	TGTGCCAGCAGCTCCGGACGGCCCTACGAGCAGTACTTC
TRBV5-6	.	.	TRBJ1-1	CASSLKGAISGWNTEAFF	TGTGCCAGCAGCTTAAAGGGCGCCATCTCGGGTTGGAACACTGAAGCTTTCTTT
TRBV29-1	.	.	TRBJ1-2	CSVGGDGGYTF	TGCAGCGTTGGTGGGGACGGAGGCTACACCTTC
TRBV5-6	.	.	TRBJ2-1	CASSTGDNEQFF	TGTGCCAGCAGCACCGGGGACAATGAGCAGTTCTTC
TRBV9	.	.	TRBJ1-4	CASSVGIGTRHNEKLFF	TGTGCCAGCAGCGTAGGAATAGGGACAAGGCATAATGAAAAACTGTTTTTT
TRBV5-1	.	.	TRBJ2-5	CASTRGPTQETQYF	TGCGCCAGCACTCGGGGACCAACTCAAGAGACCCAGTACTTC
TRBV11-2	.	.	TRBJ2-5	CATRQIGGLQETQYF	TGTGCCACCCGCCAGATAGGTGGGCTACAAGAGACCCAGTACTTC
TRBV7-2	once	.	TRBJ2-1	CASRLAGANEQFF	TGTGCCAGCAGGCTGGCGGGGGCCAATGAGCAGTTCTTC
TRBV4-2	.	.	TRBJ2-3	CASSQDLSGIYMVDTQYF	TGTGCCAGCAGCCAAGATCTTTCGGGGATCTACATGGTGGATACGCAGTATTTT
TRBV15	.	.	TRBJ1-1	CATSRGSGGEAFF	TGTGCCACCAGCAGGGGCAGTGGAGGTGAAGCTTTCTTT
TRBV5-4	few	.	TRBJ2-1	CASSLEGYYNEQFF	TGTGCCAGCAGCTTGGAGGGTTACTACAATGAGCAGTTCTTC
TRBV5-1	.	TRBD1	TRBJ1-2	CASSLAGQGAHGYTF	TGCGCCAGCAGCTTGGCTGGACAGGGGGCGCATGGCTACACCTTC
TRBV6-1	.	TRBD1	TRBJ1-6	CASSESGRGDSPLHF	TGTGCCAGCAGTGAAAGTGGCAGGGGGGATTCACCCCTCCACTTT
TRBV19	once	.	TRBJ1-1	CASSIAANTEAFF	TGTGCCAGTAGTATAGCGGCGAACACTGAAGCTTTCTTT
TRBV9	few	TRBD2	TRBJ2-3	CASSHPLGTSDHTQYF	TGTGCCAGCAGCCACCCTTTGGGGACTAGCGACCATACGCAGTATTTT
TRBV15	.	.	TRBJ1-1	CATSRDRALNTEAFF	TGTGCCACCAGCAGAGATCGGGCACTGAACACTGAAGCTTTCTTT
TRBV7-2	.	.	TRBJ2-5	CASSLANREETQYF	TGTGCCAGCAGCTTAGCAAACAGGGAAGAGACCCAGTACTTC
TRBV4-2	.	TRBD2	TRBJ2-1	CASSQERGGNNEQFF	TGTGCCAGCAGCCAAGAGCGGGGGGGTAACAATGAGCAGTTCTTC
TRBV5-1	once	TRBD2	TRBJ2-2	CASSPTSGGATGELFF	TGCGCCAGCAGCCCGACTAGCGGGGGGGCCACCGGGGAGCTGTTTTTT
TRBV7-3	.	TRBD1	TRBJ1-1	CASSLDRRNTEAFF	TGTGCCAGCAGCTTGGACAGGCGGAACACTGAAGCTTTCTTT
TRBV7-9	.	.	TRBJ2-7	CASSLAGTTAYEQYF	TGTGCCAGCAGCTTAGCCGGGACAACGGCCTACGAGCAGTACTTC
TRBV27	.	.	TRBJ2-7	CASSLNAGDNEQYF	TGTGCCAGCAGTTTAAACGCAGGGGACAACGAGCAGTACTTC